The 3 T cell receptor beta chains given below trace back to one sample, sequenced in a study of control samples from healthy donors and cancer patients. Some clones are missing from TCRdb's copy, which holds only in-frame ones; the method was immunoSEQ multiplex PCR. The sample yields 150,000 to 200,000 clones, around nine tenths seen once. Sequenced material: blood. Receptors originate from a man aged 25 to 40 in good health.

This chain links TRBV6-4 with TRBJ2-4, with D perhaps TRBD2 (6 bases). CDR1 and CDR2 (germline): MRHNA, SNTAGT. The CDR3 extends over 15 amino acids. Deletions cut 4 bases from V and 6 bases from J, with 16 bases between. This CDR3 is CASSAYGGAGNIQYF. Here the CDR3 DNA reads TGTGCCAGCAGTGCGTACGGGGGAGCTGGAAACATTCAGTACTTC.

The chain recombines TRBV2 with TRBJ2-4; TRBD2 matches at 11 bases. There are 18 residues in the CDR3. Trimming removed 4 bases from V and 8 bases from J; junction bases left unmatched: 16. The germline gives CDR1 SNHLY, CDR2 FYNNEI. The CDR3 is CASSVGLAGGLYLDIQYF. The CDR3, as DNA: TGTGCCAGCAGTGTGGGGCTAGCGGGAGGTCTGTATTTGGACATTCAGTACTTC.

The gene calls are TRBV5-4 and TRBJ2-5; 13 bases agree with TRBD2. V shed 5 bases, J shed 4 bases, and the junction held 8 bases outside the gene matches. From germline, CDR1 is SGHNT and CDR2 YYREEE (reference sequence). The CDR3 runs 16 residues. DNA of the CDR3: TGTGCCAGCAGGCGCACTAGCGGGGGGGCGGGAGAGACCCAGTACTTC. Translating it yields CASRRTSGGAGETQYF.